This T cell receptor beta chain is drawn from a study of T cell responses to AZD1222 COVID-19 vaccine (dated by TCRdb to about 2021). Context from the whole study: AZD1222 recipients with second doses at about 4 weeks or about 12 weeks were pooled, because spike-specific TCR depth and breadth did not differ between schedules. A total of more than 230 trial participants underwent TCR sequencing, of whom about 210 had received two doses of AZD1222 and about 25 had received two doses of the MenACWY control vaccine. Trial participants were enrolled into age subgroups of 18-55, 56-69 and 70-plus years, which contained around 150, 29 and 61 TCR-sequenced participants, respectively.

On this clone itself: It lacks a known antigen. The sample holds no much larger clone one base away, and base qualities are not on file.

Study-wide conclusions, independent of this receptor: Participants were mostly white British and included more females than males, and it was suggested by the authors that clonal diversity may have been underestimated. Because no day 14 peak-response samples were available, repertoires were characterized only after the peak T cell response. Vaccine-associated CD4 TCRs spanned the whole spike protein, with dominant responses in regions 160-218 and 743-854. After two AZD1222 doses, spike-specific TCR breadth and depth were significantly higher than at day 0 and than in MenACWY recipients. Reportedly, close to half of the unique spike-specific TCRs recognized epitopes lying outside the regions that are mutated in the B.1.351 and B.1.1.7 variants. Conclusions about previously exposed vaccinees are limited because only five to seven AZD1222 recipients were SARS-CoV-2 seropositive at baseline. In the small 56-69-year group, the increase in depth fell short of significance, most likely because of low power.

From cysteine to phenylalanine, the CDR3 is 13 amino acids long. Left in the record is the CDR3 DNA by itself, 39 bases read in frame from the first base. From V the trimming removes 5 bases and from J it removes 2 bases, while the gene matches leave 3 bases of the junction unaccounted for. The germline V gene (reference sequence) sets CDR1 to MNHEY and CDR2 to SMNVEV. In light of the paper, this sample's time point label describes: baseline before first vaccination. Samples from vaccinated people were obtained from the UK trials COV001 and COV002, which included a single-blind randomized controlled phase 2/3 trial of AZD1222 (ChAdOx1 nCoV-19) in healthy adults. For TCRbeta chain sequencing, PBMC samples from trial participants were taken at day 0 and at day 28 after the second dose. The CDR3 regions of human TCRbeta chains were subjected to immunosequencing. In the authors' own workflow: Repertoire TCRs were checked for matches against a reference library of SARS-CoV-2-specific TCRs that had been generated using the MIRA antigen-specificity platform. Breadth was defined as the fraction of unique TCRs that were SARS-CoV-2-associated, and depth was defined as the fraction of total T cells that were SARS-CoV-2-associated. Using the MIRA data, each spike-specific TCR was assigned both to the spike region to which the TCR was reactive and to a CD4 or CD8 class. Log10-transformed breadth and depth values were compared by one-way ANOVA with Sidak's multiple comparisons tests. TCRdb's version of the immuneACCESS table is confined to in-frame rearrangements and falls short of the full clone set. An unresolved V gene accounts for under half of the shortfall where checked; the remainder is of unknown origin. From that table come the V and J calls and clone size; the DNA was used to work out D and trimming. The sample records some 130,000 clones, roughly nine tenths of which are singletons. Of the sample, roughly 3.1% is held by the ten largest clones.

The sequence was collected from an adult in good health. This specimen was peripheral blood, taken on day 0 of AZD1222 vaccination. The rearrangement joined TRBV27 to TRBJ2-7, and 7 bases in between align with TRBD2. The CDR3 has the sequence CASSPGLAYEQYF. The sequenced DNA is TGTGCCAGCAGTCCCGGACTAGCCTACGAGCAGTACTTC.